Below are 9 T cell receptor beta chains sequenced from a single sample in a study of cytomegalovirus exposure and HLA in healthy donors. 13 Jbeta primers and 60 Vbeta primers were used for the PCR. The assay was immunoSEQ multiplex PCR, and TCRdb's table has in-frame clones only and misses some. The sample lists about 280,000 clones, approximately 90% occurring once. Sequenced: PBMCs. These TCRs come from a woman aged 18 to 35 in good health and CMV-seronegative.

This clone turned up a few times. V gene TRBV4-2 combines with J gene TRBJ2-3; 8 nucleotides match TRBD2. With V trimmed by 3 bases and J by 2 bases, 4 bases remained unmatched. CDR1 LGHNA and CDR2 YNFKEQ come from the germline V gene. The CDR3 totals 15 residues. CDR3 in amino acids: CASSHSGGVTDTQYF. CDR3 bases: TGTGCCAGCAGCCACAGCGGGGGAGTCACAGATACGCAGTATTTT.

This rearrangement joins TRBV5-4 to TRBJ1-2; 9 nucleotides align to TRBD1. CDR1 and CDR2 (germline): SGHNT, YYREEE (reference sequence). The CDR3 consists of 14 residues. Trimming at V came to 7 bases and at J to 6 bases, leaving 10 bases not matched to a gene. Here the CDR3 reads CASGLIQGADGYTF. CDR3 DNA: TGTGCCAGCGGTTTAATACAGGGGGCGGATGGCTACACCTTC.

This chain links TRBV19 with TRBJ2-7; tentative D call: TRBD2 (6 bases). V shed 11 bases and J shed 0 bases, with 14 bases lying between them. Germline CDR1 LNHDA, CDR2 SQIVND (reference sequence). CDR3 size: 13 residues. CDR3 protein: CACGGTGSYEQYF. DNA for the CDR3: TGTGCCTGCGGCGGGACGGGCTCCTACGAGCAGTACTTC.

The chain couples TRBV27 to TRBJ2-2, with D perhaps matching TRBD1 (5 bases). The V and J ends lost 0 bases and 4 bases respectively, with 15 bases between them. The germline gives CDR1 MNHEY, CDR2 SMNVEV (reference sequence). This CDR3 has 17 residues. The CDR3 DNA sequence: TGTGCCAGCAGTTTATCGTTACAGGCCTCATTCACCGGGGAGCTGTTTTTT. Translation gives CASSLSLQASFTGELFF.

The chain couples TRBV2 to TRBJ1-1; 8 nucleotides match TRBD1. With 7 bases clipped from V and 0 bases from J, the junction kept 10 bases outside the gene matches. Germline assignment: CDR1 SNHLY and CDR2 FYNNEI. The CDR3 sequence is 16 residues long. The CDR3 nucleotides are TGTGCCAGCACAGGGGGCGCCAGGGACCTGAACACTGAAGCTTTCTTT. Residues: CASTGGARDLNTEAFF. The complete variable domain, with remaining parts taken from reference TRBV2 and TRBJ1-1, reads EPEVTQTPSHQVTQMGQEVILRCVPISNHLYFYWYRQILGQKVEFLVSFYNNEISEKSEIFDDQFSVERPDGSNFTLKIRSTKLEDSAMYFCASTGGARDLNTEAFFGQGTRLTVV.

CDR3 residues: CASSFTGALAYEAFF. Written as DNA, the CDR3 is TGTGCCAGCTCCTTTACAGGGGCGCTAGCCTATGAAGCTTTCTTT. The chain couples TRBV6-1 to TRBJ1-1; 7 bases line up with TRBD1. V shed 8 bases, J shed 7 bases, and the junction held 16 bases outside the gene matches. The V gene's germline CDR1 is MNHNS and CDR2 SASEGT. The CDR3 contains 15 residues.

This clone was seen just once. The rearrangement links TRBV11-2 to TRBJ2-7; TRBD2 is a possible D gene (7 bases). V lost 6 bases to trimming and J lost 4 bases, with 16 bases between them. The CDR3 sequence is 14 residues long. From germline, CDR1 is SGHAT and CDR2 FQNNGV. CDR3 nucleotides: TGTGCCAGCAGTGACGGGGGGCCCATATACGAGCAGTACTTC. It yields the protein CASSDGGPIYEQYF.

J is TRBJ2-2 and V is TRBV6-5, with 7 bases lining up with TRBD2. CDR1 and CDR2 from the germline V gene are MNHEY and SVGAGI. With V trimmed by 3 bases and J by 5 bases, 6 bases remained unmatched. This CDR3 contains 15 residues. The CDR3 DNA reads as TGTGCCAGCAGTTATCGGGAGGTTGGGACCGGGGAGCTGTTTTTT. Its translation: CASSYREVGTGELFF.

This chain uses TRBV30 with TRBJ2-1, with D possibly being TRBD1 (6 bases). The CDR3 totals 15 residues. Germline lookup yields CDR1 GTSNPN and CDR2 SVGIG (reference sequence). Trimming removed 0 bases at V and 3 bases at J, with 12 bases between. The CDR3 sequence: CAWSVETGIYNEQFF. The CDR3 nucleotides are TGTGCCTGGAGTGTAGAGACAGGTATCTACAATGAGCAGTTCTTC.